A selection of T cell receptor beta chains follows, all from one sample in a study of blood T cell repertoires in COVID-19. Generated by immunoSEQ multiplex PCR, the TCRdb table keeps only in-frame clones and is missing some. The sample records about 78,000 clones, 65% to 85% being singletons. The sample taken for sequencing was peripheral blood. These receptors all stem from a man aged 55 to 70 with active or convalescent COVID-19. Each CDR3 is given without its conserved first and last residue. Fields, in order: J gene, D gene, clone size, V gene, CDR3 protein. The D gene is left open where the match is weak. Not all rows give a size; the values are once, few, many and, for expanded clones, a class.

>TRBJ1-6|TRBD1|.|TRBV19
ASSASGTGLSPLH
>TRBJ2-3|TRBD2|.|TRBV7-2
ASSLVSGGSTDTQY
>TRBJ1-5|TRBD1|.|TRBV19
ASSPIQGAVGNQPQH
>TRBJ2-7|TRBD2|few|TRBV18
ASSAAGGEQY
>TRBJ2-1|TRBD2|.|TRBV19
ASSYGGEDTEQF
>TRBJ2-3|.|.|TRBV9
ASSVEAGRYTDTQY
>TRBJ2-1|TRBD1|.|TRBV7-2
ASSLGSGGSYNEQF
>TRBJ1-1|.|.|TRBV10-2
ASSERTGQGTEAF
>TRBJ2-2|.|.|TRBV9
ASSSGQGTGELF
>TRBJ1-1|.|once|TRBV4-3
ASSQDQRQSSTEAF
>TRBJ1-2|.|once|TRBV6-5
ASSYSQANYGYT
>TRBJ2-7|TRBD1|.|TRBV6-5
ASIFGTGGAYEQY
>TRBJ1-6|.|.|TRBV7-2
ASSSVGWAPLH
>TRBJ2-1|TRBD2|.|TRBV5-1
ASSDYTGTSYNEQF
>TRBJ1-2|.|.|TRBV6-2/TRBV6-3
ASSYSTTEGYT
>TRBJ1-5|.|.|TRBV6-5
ASIEQSNQPQH
>TRBJ1-1|TRBD1|.|TRBV24-1
ARQGHGGTEAF
>TRBJ2-3|TRBD1|once|TRBV29-1
SVGRDRGTDTQY
>TRBJ1-4|.|.|TRBV6-5
ASSTVAGLPEKLF
>TRBJ2-3|TRBD2|.|TRBV5-4
ASSKRGNTDTQY
>TRBJ2-5|.|.|TRBV5-4
ASSLEPWRETQY
>TRBJ2-3|TRBD2|.|TRBV5-4
ASSLGTSGPRTQY
>TRBJ1-2|.|.|TRBV15
ATSRERGGLVYGYT
>TRBJ1-2|.|few|TRBV19
ASSIDRGHYT
>TRBJ2-5|.|few|TRBV7-9
ASSPRDTWETQY